This TCR beta chain comes out of a study of OX40 agonist ivuxolimab in advanced cancers. Findings and caveats of the study: The study observed clonal expansion of CD4+ and CD8+ blood T cells by week 6 at 0.1 to 3.0 mg/kg. Compared with CD4+, CD8+ T cells on average had more expanded clones.

V gave up 1 base and J gave up 4 bases; unmatched junction bases: 9. Germline lookup yields CDR1 SGHAT and CDR2 FQNNGV. This CDR3 has 18 residues. The data were produced by immunoSEQ multiplex PCR, yet TCRdb's version contains in-frame clones alone and is incomplete. In the table there are about 62,000 clones, 80% to 95% of which are singletons. With regard to this clone: Antigen: not known.

Blood specimens came from baseline, cycle 4 day 1, and cycle 7 day 1. The chain links TRBV11-2 to TRBJ2-1; the match to TRBD2 covers 11 bases. The sequence came from an adult with an advanced solid tumor such as melanoma, head and neck, liver or kidney cancer. This specimen was CD4+ or CD8+ T cells sorted from blood, taken in a trial of the OX40 agonist ivuxolimab. CDR3 bases: TGTGCCAGCAGCTTAGGGGCTAGCGGGGGGCTCTTTTACAATGAGCAGTTCTTC. This encodes CASSLGASGGLFYNEQFF.